The next 18 T cell receptor beta chains were all read from a single sample in a study of T cell changes during pregnancy in multiple sclerosis. Here immunoSEQ multiplex PCR was the method, and the copy in TCRdb shows in-frame clones only, minus some. The sample contains 79,000 or so clones, approximately 90% of which appear only once. The starting material was peripheral blood, obtained in the first trimester of pregnancy. These receptors were obtained from a female donor in good health, enrolled as a control in a pregnancy study.

This chain connects TRBV18 to TRBJ2-2; 9 nucleotides line up with TRBD1. This CDR3 is 16 amino acids long. J lost 2 bases, V lost 3 bases, and 4 bases had no gene match. Germline V lookup: CDR1 KGHSH, CDR2 LQKENI. CDR3 DNA: TGTGCCAGCTCACCGCCGGGACAGGGCAACACCGGGGAGCTGTTTTTT. It encodes CASSPPGQGNTGELFF.

The J gene is TRBJ2-1, the V gene TRBV7-2, with 14 bases that match TRBD2. Trimming cost V 4 bases and J 9 bases; bases outside gene matches: 8. The CDR3 totals 16 residues. CDR1 and CDR2 from the germline V gene are SGHTA and FQGNSA. CDR3 residues: CASSSRLAGGAGEQFF. CDR3 DNA sequence: TGTGCCAGCAGCTCTCGACTAGCGGGGGGGGCAGGTGAGCAGTTCTTC.

V gene TRBV13 combines with J gene TRBJ2-1; TRBD1 might be the D (5 bases). The CDR3 is 14 amino acids. The V gene lost 5 bases and the J gene lost 1 base, with 9 bases spanning the gap. Germline assignment: CDR1 PRHDT and CDR2 FYEKMQ (reference sequence). CDR3 nucleotide sequence: TGTGCCAGCAGCATGGACACTTCCTACAATGAGCAGTTCTTC. Amino acids: CASSMDTSYNEQFF.

This clone appeared a few times. V gene TRBV28 combines with J gene TRBJ1-1; D gene ambiguous. CDR1 and CDR2 (germline): MDHEN, SYDVKM. V was clipped by 6 bases and J by 0 bases, with 14 bases between them. The CDR3 length is 15 residues. The CDR3 is CASSPLSRMNTEAFF. The CDR3 nucleotides are TGTGCCAGCAGCCCATTGAGCAGGATGAACACTGAAGCTTTCTTT.

The chain has TRBV25-1 and TRBJ2-5, with 15 positions matching TRBD2. Trimming removed 6 bases from V and 2 bases from J; junction bases left unmatched: 7. Germline assignment: CDR1 MGHDK and CDR2 SYGVNS. The CDR3 length is 17 residues. CDR3 nucleotides: TGTGCCAGCAGCCCTGAGGGACTAGCGGGGGGTCAAGAGACCCAGTACTTC. It codes for CASSPEGLAGGQETQYF.

The chain links TRBV6-5 to TRBJ1-2; 7 positions agree with TRBD1. Per germline, CDR1 MNHEY and CDR2 SVGAGI. The CDR3 runs 15 residues. The V segment lost 2 bases and the J segment 4 bases; nucleotides outside the gene matches: 7. CDR3 coding DNA: TGTGCCAGCAGTTACGGGGCAGGGGGAGCCTATGGCTACACCTTC. Amino acids: CASSYGAGGAYGYTF.

As DNA, the CDR3 is TGTGCCAGCAGCACCCGACAGGGGAATTCACCCCTCCACTTT. It specifies CASSTRQGNSPLHF. The chain uses TRBV5-4 and TRBJ1-6; 8 bases match TRBD1. The CDR3 runs to 14 residues. The V gene end was trimmed by 4 bases and the J gene end by 7 bases; junction bases not matched to a gene: 4. Per germline, CDR1 SGHNT and CDR2 YYREEE (reference sequence).

This chain uses TRBV18 with TRBJ2-7, with unresolved D. The V end was cut by 1 base, the J end by 5 bases, with 9 bases between. This CDR3 is built from 13 residues. CDR1 KGHSH and CDR2 LQKENI come from the germline V gene. CDR3 sequence (DNA): TGTGCCAGCTCACCACAATCAGGAAACGAGCAGTACTTC. This codes for CASSPQSGNEQYF.

The chain employs TRBV4-1 and TRBJ1-2; the match to TRBD1 covers 8 bases. Germline loops: CDR1 MGHRA, CDR2 YSYEKL. V shed 0 bases, J shed 2 bases, and the junction held 2 bases outside the gene matches. The CDR3 runs 15 residues. The DNA of the CDR3 is TGCGCCAGCAGCCAAGATCGGACAGGGAACTATGGCTACACCTTC. Encoded protein: CASSQDRTGNYGYTF.

The V and J genes are TRBV7-2 and TRBJ2-5; maybe TRBD1 (6 bases). The V and J ends lost 1 base and 4 bases respectively, with 7 bases between them. The CDR3 extends over 13 amino acids. Germline V gives CDR1 SGHTA, CDR2 FQGNSA. DNA for the CDR3: TGTGCCAGCAGCTTAGTACAGGGAGAGACCCAGTACTTC. This gives the protein CASSLVQGETQYF.

This sequence joins TRBV5-4 and TRBJ1-6; D is possibly TRBD1 (6 bases). The V gene lost 4 bases and the J gene lost 7 bases, with 12 bases spanning the gap. This CDR3 region has 14 residues. The germline gives CDR1 SGHNT, CDR2 YYREEE (reference sequence). CDR3: CASSRDRTNSPLHF. CDR3 sequence (DNA): TGTGCCAGCAGCCGAGACAGGACCAATTCACCCCTCCACTTT.

The chain employs TRBV4-3 and TRBJ2-7; 15 bases map to TRBD2. Per the germline V gene, CDR1 is LGHNA and CDR2 is YSLEER. CDR3 size: 18 residues. The ends lost 4 bases at V and 3 bases at J; junction bases unmatched: 10. DNA of the CDR3: TGCGCCAGCAGCCTCGGGACTAGCGGGGGGCATAGTGACTACGAGCAGTACTTC. This codes for CASSLGTSGGHSDYEQYF.

CDR3: CASSLDREHPQRTQYF. In DNA form, the CDR3 reads TGTGCCAGCAGCCTGGACAGGGAGCATCCACAGCGTACGCAGTATTTT. The chain links TRBV7-3 to TRBJ2-3; 8 bases line up with TRBD1. The length of the CDR3 is 16 residues. The junction had 15 bases not matched to a gene; V was cut back by 5 bases and J by 8 bases. From germline, CDR1 is SGHTA and CDR2 FQGTGA.

This chain uses TRBV4-3 with TRBJ1-2; TRBD1 might be the D (5 bases). With 1 base removed from V and 2 bases from J, the gap between germline ends came to 11 bases. This CDR3 region has 15 residues. Germline lookup yields CDR1 LGHNA and CDR2 YSLEER. Written as DNA, the CDR3 is TGCGCCAGCAGCCAAGGGGCAGGGAAAAACTATGGCTACACCTTC. Translating it yields CASSQGAGKNYGYTF.

The chain employs TRBV5-1 and TRBJ2-7, with TRBD1 matching 10 bases. The V and J ends lost 4 bases and 3 bases, in that order; junction bases with no gene match: 7. The CDR3 extends over 15 amino acids. Germline lookup yields CDR1 SGHRS and CDR2 YFSETQ. The CDR3 protein is CASSIRQGADYEQYF. CDR3 DNA sequence: TGCGCCAGCAGCATAAGACAGGGGGCGGACTACGAGCAGTACTTC.

The rearrangement uses TRBV5-1 and TRBJ1-1; D is unresolved. Trimming removed 5 bases at V and 1 base at J, with 9 bases between. The V gene's germline CDR1 is SGHRS and CDR2 YFSETQ. The CDR3 is made up of 13 amino acids. The CDR3 here is CASSPRWNTEAFF. The CDR3 DNA sequence: TGCGCCAGCAGTCCCAGATGGAACACTGAAGCTTTCTTT.

The chain carries TRBV7-2 and TRBJ1-6, with D possibly being TRBD1 (6 bases). The germline V gene has CDR1 SGHTA and CDR2 FQGNSA. This CDR3 contains 16 residues. V lost 1 base and J 6 bases, leaving 13 bases between the germline ends. The CDR3 bases are TGTGCCAGCAGCTTAGAACGGCAGGGGTTTAATTCACCCCTCCACTTT. Translated, it gives CASSLERQGFNSPLHF.

The J gene is TRBJ2-5, the V gene TRBV9; 8 bases match TRBD2. V lost 0 bases to trimming and J lost 2 bases; unmatched junction nucleotides: 3. The CDR3 sequence is 15 residues long. Germline CDR1 reads SGDLS; CDR2 reads YYNGEE. Here the CDR3 reads CASSVALAGQETQYF. CDR3 coding DNA: TGTGCCAGCAGCGTAGCCCTAGCGGGTCAAGAGACCCAGTACTTC.